These T cell receptor beta chains were read from a single sample in a study of blood T cell repertoires in COVID-19. The data were produced by immunoSEQ multiplex PCR, yet TCRdb's version contains in-frame clones alone and is incomplete. The data hold roughly 350,000 clones, with around 89% observed a single time. Sequenced sample: peripheral blood. The receptors were gathered from a woman between 45 and 60 years old with active or convalescent COVID-19. CDR3s include the opening cysteine and the closing phenylalanine or tryptophan. The D gene is left open where the match is weak. Some rows mark clone size as missing; the rest say once, few, many or name a class of expanded clone.

clone size	V gene	D gene	J gene	CDR3 protein	CDR3 DNA
few	TRBV28	TRBD1	TRBJ1-2	CASGTGGENYGYTF	TGTGCCAGCGGGACAGGGGGAGAGAACTATGGCTACACCTTC
.	TRBV7-9	.	TRBJ2-2	CASSPRGKVGGELFF	TGTGCCAGCAGCCCCCGGGGGAAAGTGGGCGGGGAGCTGTTTTTT
.	TRBV7-6	TRBD2	TRBJ2-2	CASSWRGGSGELFF	TGTGCCAGCAGCTGGCGGGGGGGCTCCGGGGAGCTGTTTTTT
.	TRBV7-2	TRBD1	TRBJ1-4	CASSPSRDSNEKLFF	TGTGCCAGCAGTCCAAGCCGGGACAGTAATGAAAAACTGTTTTTT
.	TRBV5-1	TRBD1	TRBJ2-7	CASRAGQGSYEQYF	TGCGCCAGCAGGGCCGGACAGGGATCCTACGAGCAGTACTTC
.	TRBV27	.	TRBJ1-2	CASSLGGFPYGYTF	TGTGCCAGCAGTTTAGGGGGGTTCCCCTATGGCTACACCTTC
.	TRBV9	TRBD2	TRBJ2-1	CASSVGTSGSHDNEQFF	TGTGCCAGCAGCGTTGGGACTAGCGGGAGCCACGACAATGAGCAGTTCTTC
.	TRBV9	.	TRBJ2-7	CASSPHSGLGYEQYF	TGTGCCAGCAGCCCTCACTCAGGGTTAGGGTACGAGCAGTACTTC
.	TRBV5-4	TRBD2	TRBJ2-1	CASSLQLLAVSSYNEQFF	TGTGCCAGCAGCTTGCAGCTACTAGCGGTTTCCTCCTACAATGAGCAGTTCTTC
few	TRBV7-4	.	TRBJ1-5	CARGVAGSSQPQHF	TGTGCCAGAGGGGTGGCAGGGTCGAGTCAGCCCCAGCATTTT
.	TRBV7-8	.	TRBJ1-1	CASSLPTRGTEAFF	TGTGCCAGCAGCTTACCGACCAGGGGCACTGAAGCTTTCTTT
.	TRBV19	TRBD1	TRBJ2-1	CASSIGVGTAYNEQFF	TGTGCCAGTAGTATTGGGGTGGGGACAGCCTACAATGAGCAGTTCTTC
.	TRBV30	.	TRBJ1-6	CAWKVLNPNSPLHF	TGTGCCTGGAAAGTCCTAAACCCGAATTCACCCCTCCACTTT
.	TRBV5-6	TRBD2	TRBJ2-3	CASSGGDVRDTQYF	TGTGCCAGCAGCGGGGGGGATGTCAGGGATACGCAGTATTTT
once	TRBV15	TRBD2	TRBJ2-7	CATSRDPLAGGEDEQYF	TGTGCCACCAGCAGAGATCCCTTAGCGGGAGGGGAAGACGAGCAGTACTTC
.	TRBV27	.	TRBJ1-5	CASSLSGLLGQPQHF	TGTGCCAGCAGTTTATCGGGCCTTTTGGGTCAGCCCCAGCATTTT
.	TRBV9	.	TRBJ1-2	CASSGALGMTYGYTF	TGTGCCAGCAGTGGCGCCTTGGGCATGACCTATGGCTACACCTTC
.	TRBV18	.	TRBJ1-1	CASSPGVDTEAFF	TGTGCCAGCTCCCCCGGGGTCGACACTGAAGCTTTCTTT
.	TRBV6-5	TRBD1	TRBJ2-5	CAGRQGTVETQYF	TGTGCCGGTAGACAGGGGACGGTGGAGACCCAGTACTTC
.	TRBV3-1/TRBV3-2	.	TRBJ1-3	CASSQDYSGNTIYF	TGTGCCAGCAGCCAAGATTACTCTGGAAACACCATATATTTT
.	TRBV12-3/TRBV12-4	.	TRBJ1-1	CASSPFGTEAFF	TGTGCCAGCAGTCCCTTCGGCACTGAAGCTTTCTTT
.	TRBV7-2	TRBD2	TRBJ2-3	CASSLAQRERSTPQYF	TGTGCCAGCAGCTTAGCCCAGCGGGAGCGGAGTACCCCCCAGTATTTT
.	TRBV11-1	TRBD1	TRBJ2-7	CASTRTGVGATYEQYF	TGTGCCAGCACGAGGACAGGGGTGGGTGCCACCTACGAGCAGTACTTC
.	TRBV19	TRBD1	TRBJ1-2	CASKTQQGHYGYTF	TGTGCCAGTAAGACGCAACAGGGGCACTATGGCTACACCTTC
.	TRBV9	TRBD2	TRBJ2-7	CASSGATGTSSEQYF	TGTGCCAGCAGCGGCGCCACCGGGACTAGCTCCGAGCAGTACTTC
.	TRBV5-1	.	TRBJ2-3	CASTHLRASTDTQYF	TGCGCCAGCACTCACTTGAGAGCTAGCACAGATACGCAGTATTTT
once	TRBV28	TRBD1	TRBJ1-2	CASQFIPGQGGGGYTF	TGTGCCAGCCAGTTTATCCCTGGACAGGGAGGTGGTGGCTACACCTTC
many	TRBV2	TRBD2	TRBJ2-7	CASTLRTSGGDEQYF	TGTGCCAGCACCCTGAGGACTAGCGGGGGGGACGAGCAGTACTTC
.	TRBV7-8	TRBD1	TRBJ1-5	CASSLGLLGQGWKPQHF	TGTGCCAGCAGCTTAGGGTTACTAGGACAGGGATGGAAGCCCCAGCATTTT
.	TRBV7-2	TRBD2	TRBJ2-1	CASSSRVAGVKGEQFF	TGTGCCAGCAGCTCCCGGGTGGCGGGAGTGAAGGGTGAGCAGTTCTTC
once	TRBV10-1	.	TRBJ1-1	CASITVEAFF	TGCGCCAGCATAACAGTTGAAGCTTTCTTT
.	TRBV5-8	.	TRBJ1-2	CASSLTDRGGYTF	TGTGCCAGCAGCTTGACCGATCGGGGTGGCTACACCTTC
.	TRBV7-9	TRBD1	TRBJ2-1	CASSAPGGGPYNEQFF	TGTGCCAGCAGCGCCCCAGGGGGCGGCCCCTACAATGAGCAGTTCTTC
.	TRBV28	TRBD1	TRBJ2-3	CASSPGGGDTQYF	TGTGCCAGCAGCCCAGGGGGCGGAGATACGCAGTATTTT
.	TRBV10-3	.	TRBJ2-2	CAISDLPPGELFF	TGTGCCATCAGTGATCTCCCCCCCGGGGAGCTGTTTTTT
.	TRBV15	TRBD2	TRBJ2-5	CATSRGLADPQETQYF	TGTGCCACCAGCAGAGGACTAGCGGACCCTCAAGAGACCCAGTACTTC
.	TRBV29-1	TRBD2	TRBJ2-3	CSVGWGGTDTQYF	TGCAGCGTGGGATGGGGGGGGACAGATACGCAGTATTTT
.	TRBV4-1	TRBD2	TRBJ2-5	CASSHGRTSGRAQETQYF	TGCGCCAGCAGCCACGGACGGACTAGCGGGAGAGCCCAAGAGACCCAGTACTTC
few	TRBV2	.	TRBJ1-1	CASSDRRGNTEAFF	TGTGCCAGCAGTGATCGACGAGGGAACACTGAAGCTTTCTTT